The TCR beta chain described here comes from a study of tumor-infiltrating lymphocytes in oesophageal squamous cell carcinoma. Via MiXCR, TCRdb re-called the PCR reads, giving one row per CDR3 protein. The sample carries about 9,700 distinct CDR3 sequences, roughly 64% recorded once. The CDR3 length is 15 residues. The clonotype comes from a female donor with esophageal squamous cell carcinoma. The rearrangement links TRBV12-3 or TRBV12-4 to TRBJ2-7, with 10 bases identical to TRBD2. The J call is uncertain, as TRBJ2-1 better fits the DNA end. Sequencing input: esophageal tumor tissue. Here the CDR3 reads CASSSHPGLANEQFF. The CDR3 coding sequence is TGTGCCAGCAGCTCCCATCCGGGACTAGCGAACGAGCAGTTCTTC.